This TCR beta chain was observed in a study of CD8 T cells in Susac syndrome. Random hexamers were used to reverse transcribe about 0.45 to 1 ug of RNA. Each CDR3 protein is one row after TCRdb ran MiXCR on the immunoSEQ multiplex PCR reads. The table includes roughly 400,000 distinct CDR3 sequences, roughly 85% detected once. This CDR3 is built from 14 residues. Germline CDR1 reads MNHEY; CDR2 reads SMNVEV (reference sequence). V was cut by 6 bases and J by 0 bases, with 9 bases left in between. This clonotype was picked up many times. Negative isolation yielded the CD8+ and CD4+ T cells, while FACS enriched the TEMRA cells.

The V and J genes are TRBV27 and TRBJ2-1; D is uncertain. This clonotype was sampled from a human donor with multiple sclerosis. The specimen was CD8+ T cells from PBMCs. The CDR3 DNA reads TGTGCCAGCAGCTTAGGTAGCTCCTACAATGAGCAGTTCTTC. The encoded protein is CASSLGSSYNEQFF.